Listed below are T cell receptor beta chains from one sample, sequenced in a study of T cells in Graves' hyperthyroidism and ophthalmopathy. A single record per CDR3 protein comes from TCRdb applying MiXCR to the multiplex PCR reads. This sample has approximately 600,000 distinct CDR3 sequences; roughly 20% occur once, and the top ten carry roughly a third. Sequencing was carried out using blood. The receptors here all came from a man between 25 and 39 years old with Graves' ophthalmopathy. The CDR3 runs from the conserved cysteine through the conserved F or W. Fields, in order: V gene, D gene, clone size, J gene, CDR3 protein, CDR3 DNA. D genes are given only for firm matches. Clone sizes are given selectively: once, few, many, or a class where the clone is expanded.

v_gene: TRBV28
d_gene: TRBD1
abundance: many
j_gene: TRBJ2-3
CDR3aa: CASSRGQGTRTQYF
CDR3nt: TGTGCCAGCAGTCGAGGACAGGGCACGAGGACGCAGTATTTT

v_gene: TRBV30
d_gene: NA
abundance: few
j_gene: TRBJ1-4
CDR3aa: CAWRVSANEKLFF
CDR3nt: TGTGCCTGGAGGGTGAGCGCAAACGAAAAACTGTTTTTT

v_gene: TRBV30
d_gene: TRBD2
abundance: few
j_gene: TRBJ2-1
CDR3aa: CAWSSGLAQHNEQFF
CDR3nt: TGTGCCTGGAGTTCTGGACTAGCGCAACACAATGAGCAGTTCTTC

v_gene: TRBV7-2
d_gene: TRBD1
abundance: few
j_gene: TRBJ1-1
CDR3aa: CASSLEGTGLIAFF
CDR3nt: TGTGCCAGCAGCTTAGAGGGGACAGGGTTGATAGCTTTCTTT

v_gene: TRBV28
d_gene: NA
abundance: NA
j_gene: TRBJ2-1
CDR3aa: CASRSGSGNEQFF
CDR3nt: TGTGCCAGCAGGTCCGGGAGTGGCAATGAGCAGTTCTTC

v_gene: TRBV6-1
d_gene: TRBD2
abundance: NA
j_gene: TRBJ2-7
CDR3aa: CASRPSGRSYEQYF
CDR3nt: TGTGCCAGCAGGCCTAGCGGCCGCTCCTACGAGCAGTACTTC

v_gene: TRBV11-2
d_gene: NA
abundance: NA
j_gene: TRBJ1-2
CDR3aa: CASSTGDTAWGYTF
CDR3nt: TGTGCCAGCAGTACCGGGGACACCGCCTGGGGCTACACCTTC

v_gene: TRBV9
d_gene: NA
abundance: few
j_gene: TRBJ2-1
CDR3aa: CASSRDGRPYNEQFF
CDR3nt: TGTGCCAGCAGCCGCGACGGCAGACCCTACAATGAGCAGTTCTTC

v_gene: TRBV28
d_gene: TRBD2
abundance: NA
j_gene: TRBJ2-1
CDR3aa: CASSSASGQWLGEQFF
CDR3nt: TGTGCCAGCAGTTCGGCTAGCGGGCAGTGGCTAGGGGAGCAGTTCTTC

v_gene: TRBV5-6
d_gene: NA
abundance: few
j_gene: TRBJ2-2
CDR3aa: CASSRQSITGELFF
CDR3nt: TGTGCCAGCAGCCGCCAATCGATCACCGGGGAGCTGTTTTTT

v_gene: TRBV5-1
d_gene: TRBD1
abundance: many
j_gene: TRBJ1-1
CDR3aa: CASSLGTGANTEAFF
CDR3nt: TGCGCCAGCAGCTTGGGGACAGGGGCCAACACTGAAGCTTTCTTT

v_gene: TRBV28
d_gene: NA
abundance: many
j_gene: TRBJ2-1
CDR3aa: CASSLQGAGEQFF
CDR3nt: TGTGCCAGCAGTTTGCAAGGGGCAGGCGAGCAGTTCTTC

v_gene: TRBV28
d_gene: TRBD1
abundance: many
j_gene: TRBJ1-2
CDR3aa: CASSLFQGDRANYGYTF
CDR3nt: TGTGCCAGCAGTTTATTTCAGGGGGACAGAGCTAACTATGGCTACACCTTC

v_gene: TRBV6-1
d_gene: NA
abundance: NA
j_gene: TRBJ1-5
CDR3aa: CASSPHRNQPQHF
CDR3nt: TGTGCCAGCAGTCCACACCGCAATCAGCCCCAGCATTTT

v_gene: TRBV7-2
d_gene: TRBD2
abundance: few
j_gene: TRBJ2-1
CDR3aa: CASSLRSGTRGNEQFF
CDR3nt: TGTGCCAGCAGCTTAAGGAGTGGGACTAGAGGCAATGAGCAGTTCTTC

v_gene: TRBV5-1
d_gene: NA
abundance: NA
j_gene: TRBJ1-5
CDR3aa: CASSLDWGDQPQHF
CDR3nt: TGCGCCAGCAGCTTGGATTGGGGAGACCAGCCCCAGCATTTT

v_gene: TRBV11-2
d_gene: TRBD2
abundance: NA
j_gene: TRBJ2-1
CDR3aa: CASSQDSSGSYNEQFF
CDR3nt: TGCGCCAGCAGCCAAGACTCCAGCGGGAGTTACAATGAGCAGTTCTTC

v_gene: TRBV28
d_gene: NA
abundance: NA
j_gene: TRBJ1-5
CDR3aa: CASRLGGWRSNQPQHF
CDR3nt: TGTGCCAGCAGGTTGGGGGGGTGGAGGAGCAATCAGCCCCAGCATTTT

v_gene: TRBV3-1
d_gene: NA
abundance: few
j_gene: TRBJ2-1
CDR3aa: CASSPYPERLNNEQFF
CDR3nt: TGTGCCAGCAGCCCGTACCCGGAAAGGCTAAACAATGAGCAGTTCTTC

v_gene: TRBV7-2
d_gene: NA
abundance: NA
j_gene: TRBJ2-7
CDR3aa: CASSLVAQGASYEQYF
CDR3nt: TGTGCCAGCAGCTTGGTAGCACAGGGTGCCTCCTACGAGCAGTACTTC

v_gene: TRBV4-1
d_gene: NA
abundance: few
j_gene: TRBJ1-4
CDR3aa: CASSQGVNEKLFF
CDR3nt: TGCGCCAGCAGCCAAGGGGTTAATGAAAAACTGTTTTTT

v_gene: TRBV20-1
d_gene: TRBD1
abundance: NA
j_gene: TRBJ1-4
CDR3aa: CSAPKQGTQNEKLFF
CDR3nt: TGCAGTGCCCCAAAACAGGGGACCCAGAATGAAAAACTGTTTTTT

v_gene: TRBV4-3
d_gene: NA
abundance: many
j_gene: TRBJ1-1
CDR3aa: CASSQDRAHNEAFF
CDR3nt: TGCGCCAGCAGCCAAGATCGAGCCCATAATGAAGCTTTCTTT

v_gene: TRBV3-1
d_gene: TRBD2
abundance: NA
j_gene: TRBJ2-7
CDR3aa: CASSHPGRASSYEQYF
CDR3nt: TGTGCCAGCAGCCATCCCGGGAGGGCCTCGTCCTACGAGCAGTACTTC

v_gene: TRBV24-1
d_gene: TRBD2
abundance: NA
j_gene: TRBJ2-3
CDR3aa: CASRGLAGPDTQYF
CDR3nt: TGTGCCAGCAGGGGACTAGCAGGGCCAGATACGCAGTATTTT

v_gene: TRBV7-3
d_gene: TRBD2
abundance: NA
j_gene: TRBJ2-3
CDR3aa: CASSLSGGSTNTQYF
CDR3nt: TGTGCCAGCAGCTTAAGCGGGGGAAGCACAAATACGCAGTATTTT

v_gene: TRBV20-1
d_gene: NA
abundance: few
j_gene: TRBJ1-6
CDR3aa: CSAENGGNSPLHF
CDR3nt: TGCAGTGCTGAAAACGGTGGAAATTCACCCCTCCACTTT

v_gene: TRBV2
d_gene: NA
abundance: few
j_gene: TRBJ2-1
CDR3aa: CASRRDGGPGEQFF
CDR3nt: TGTGCCAGCAGGCGGGACGGGGGGCCCGGGGAGCAGTTCTTC

v_gene: TRBV27
d_gene: NA
abundance: many
j_gene: TRBJ1-1
CDR3aa: CASGPNTNTEAFF
CDR3nt: TGTGCCAGCGGTCCCAACACGAACACTGAAGCTTTCTTT

v_gene: TRBV4-1
d_gene: NA
abundance: few
j_gene: TRBJ2-5
CDR3aa: CASSHLLVPGRQGEAQYF
CDR3nt: TGCGCCAGCAGCCATCTACTCGTGCCGGGAAGACAAGGAGAGGCCCAGTACTTC

v_gene: TRBV10-3
d_gene: NA
abundance: NA
j_gene: TRBJ1-1
CDR3aa: CAISVTGPNTEAFF
CDR3nt: TGTGCCATCAGCGTGACAGGACCGAACACTGAAGCTTTCTTT

v_gene: TRBV19
d_gene: NA
abundance: NA
j_gene: TRBJ2-3
CDR3aa: CASSGGGLGDTQYF
CDR3nt: TGTGCCAGTAGTGGCGGAGGCCTCGGGGATACGCAGTATTTT

v_gene: TRBV10-1
d_gene: NA
abundance: few
j_gene: TRBJ2-7
CDR3aa: CASSDGGPTYEQYF
CDR3nt: TGCGCCAGCAGTGACGGCGGACCAACCTACGAGCAGTACTTC

v_gene: TRBV6-2/TRBV6-3
d_gene: TRBD1
abundance: NA
j_gene: TRBJ2-7
CDR3aa: CASSYFAGTDGEQYF
CDR3nt: TGTGCCAGCAGTTACTTCGCCGGGACAGATGGCGAGCAGTACTTC

v_gene: TRBV19
d_gene: TRBD1
abundance: once
j_gene: TRBJ1-5
CDR3aa: CASRTGGAKGSNQPQHF
CDR3nt: TGTGCCAGTAGAACAGGGGGCGCGAAAGGTAGCAATCAGCCCCAGCATTTT

v_gene: TRBV2
d_gene: NA
abundance: many
j_gene: TRBJ2-7
CDR3aa: CASSPIQVFSYEQYF
CDR3nt: TGTGCCAGCTCGCCTATACAGGTTTTCTCCTACGAGCAGTACTTC

v_gene: TRBV2
d_gene: NA
abundance: many
j_gene: TRBJ1-1
CDR3aa: CASRPDGTEAFF
CDR3nt: TGTGCCAGCAGGCCGGATGGGACTGAAGCTTTCTTT

v_gene: TRBV28
d_gene: TRBD2
abundance: few
j_gene: TRBJ2-5
CDR3aa: CASSFRRGETQYF
CDR3nt: TGTGCCAGCAGTTTTAGGCGGGGGGAGACCCAGTACTTC

v_gene: TRBV5-1
d_gene: TRBD2
abundance: many
j_gene: TRBJ2-1
CDR3aa: CASSLQAGELYNEQFF
CDR3nt: TGCGCCAGCAGCTTGCAAGCGGGAGAACTTTACAATGAGCAGTTCTTC

v_gene: TRBV20-1
d_gene: TRBD2
abundance: few
j_gene: TRBJ2-1
CDR3aa: CSASGGGSSYNEQFF
CDR3nt: TGCAGTGCTTCCGGGGGAGGGAGTAGTTACAATGAGCAGTTCTTC

v_gene: TRBV24-1
d_gene: NA
abundance: NA
j_gene: TRBJ2-2
CDR3aa: CATSEAGDNTGELFF
CDR3nt: TGTGCCACCAGTGAGGCAGGTGACAACACCGGGGAGCTGTTTTTT

v_gene: TRBV28
d_gene: NA
abundance: few
j_gene: TRBJ2-2
CDR3aa: CASLSTGELFF
CDR3nt: TGTGCCAGTTTGAGCACCGGGGAGCTGTTTTTT